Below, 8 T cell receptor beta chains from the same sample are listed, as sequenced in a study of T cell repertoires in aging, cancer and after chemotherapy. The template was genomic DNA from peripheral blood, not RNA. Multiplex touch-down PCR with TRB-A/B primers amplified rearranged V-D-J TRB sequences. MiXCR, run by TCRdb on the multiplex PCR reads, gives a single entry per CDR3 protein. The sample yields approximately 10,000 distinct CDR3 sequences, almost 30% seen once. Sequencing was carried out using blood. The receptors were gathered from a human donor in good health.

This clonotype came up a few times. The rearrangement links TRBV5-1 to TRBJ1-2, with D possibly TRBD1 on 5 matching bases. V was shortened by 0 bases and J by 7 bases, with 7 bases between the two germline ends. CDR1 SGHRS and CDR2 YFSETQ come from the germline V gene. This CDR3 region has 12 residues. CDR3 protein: CASSLDRFGYTF. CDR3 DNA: TGCGCCAGCAGCTTGGACAGGTTTGGCTACACCTTC. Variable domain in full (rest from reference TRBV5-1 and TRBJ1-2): KAGVTQTPRYLIKTRGQQVTLSCSPISGHRSVSWYQQTPGQGLQFLFEYFSETQRNKGNFPGRFSGRQFSNSRSEMNVSTLELGDSALYLCASSLDRFGYTFGSGTRLTVV.

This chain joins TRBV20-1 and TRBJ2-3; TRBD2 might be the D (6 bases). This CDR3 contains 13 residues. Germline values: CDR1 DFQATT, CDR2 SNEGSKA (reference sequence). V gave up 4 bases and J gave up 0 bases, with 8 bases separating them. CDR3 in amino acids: CSATGGSTDTQYF. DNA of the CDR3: TGCAGTGCTACTGGGGGGAGCACAGATACGCAGTATTTT.

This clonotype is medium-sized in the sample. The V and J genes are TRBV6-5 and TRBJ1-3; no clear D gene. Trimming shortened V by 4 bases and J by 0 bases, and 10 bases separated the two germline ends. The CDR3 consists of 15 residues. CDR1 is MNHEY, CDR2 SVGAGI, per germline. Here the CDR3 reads CASSWAEGSGNTIYF. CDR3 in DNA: TGTGCCAGCAGTTGGGCCGAGGGCTCTGGAAACACCATATATTTT.

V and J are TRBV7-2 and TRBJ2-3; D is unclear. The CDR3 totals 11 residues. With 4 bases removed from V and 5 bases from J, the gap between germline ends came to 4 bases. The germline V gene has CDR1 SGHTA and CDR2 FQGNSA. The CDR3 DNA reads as TGTGCCAGCAGCTACAGAGATACGCAGTATTTT. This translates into CASSYRDTQYF.

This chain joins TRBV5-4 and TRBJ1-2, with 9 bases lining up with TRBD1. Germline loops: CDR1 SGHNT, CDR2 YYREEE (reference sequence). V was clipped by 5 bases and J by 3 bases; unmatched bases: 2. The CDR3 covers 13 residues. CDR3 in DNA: TGTGCCAGCAGTTGGACAGGGGACTATGGCTACACCTTC. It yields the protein CASSWTGDYGYTF. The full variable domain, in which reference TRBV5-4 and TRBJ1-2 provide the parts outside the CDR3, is ETGVTQSPTHLIKTRGQQVTLRCSSQSGHNTVSWYQQALGQGPQFIFQYYREEENGRGNFPPRFSGLQFPNYSSELNVNALELDDSALYLCASSWTGDYGYTFGSGTRLTVV.

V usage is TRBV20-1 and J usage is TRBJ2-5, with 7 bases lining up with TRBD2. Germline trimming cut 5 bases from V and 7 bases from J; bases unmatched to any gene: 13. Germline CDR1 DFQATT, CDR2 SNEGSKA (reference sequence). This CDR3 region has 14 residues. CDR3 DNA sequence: TGCAGTGCTGGCCCTAGCGGACTGTCAGGGACCCAGTACTTC. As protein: CSAGPSGLSGTQYF.

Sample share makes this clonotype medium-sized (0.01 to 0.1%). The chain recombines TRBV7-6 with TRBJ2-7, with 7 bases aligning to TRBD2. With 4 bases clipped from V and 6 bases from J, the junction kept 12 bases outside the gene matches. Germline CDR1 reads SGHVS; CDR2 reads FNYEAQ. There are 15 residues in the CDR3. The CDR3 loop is CASSSSGVREIEQYF. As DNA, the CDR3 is TGTGCCAGCAGCTCTAGTGGCGTGCGGGAGATCGAGCAGTACTTC. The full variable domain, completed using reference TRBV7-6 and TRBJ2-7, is GAGVSQSPRYKVTKRGQDVALRCDPISGHVSLYWYRQALGQGPEFLTYFNYEAQQDKSGLPNDRFSAERPEGSISTLTIQRTEQRDSAMYRCASSSSGVREIEQYFGPGTRLTVT.

For the CDR3, the DNA is TGTGCCAGCAGCCCGAGACAGGGAGTGAACACTGAAGCTTTCTTT. This translates into CASSPRQGVNTEAFF. V is TRBV7-2 and J is TRBJ1-1, with TRBD1 identical over 7 bases. CDR1 and CDR2 (germline): SGHTA, FQGNSA. The V segment lost 5 bases and the J segment 0 bases; nucleotides outside the gene matches: 6. The CDR3 is made up of 15 amino acids.